This T cell receptor (beta chain) was sequenced during a study of cytomegalovirus exposure and HLA in healthy donors. Overall study: In a previous analysis, approximately 110 million unique TCR beta sequences were found from some 180 million T cells. Whole-study results and caveats: A later analysis associated 16,000 or so TCR beta sequences with HLA alleles at a 0.05 false discovery rate.

In the case of this clone: Its antigen is undetermined.

The V gene lost 5 bases and the J gene lost 5 bases, with 19 bases spanning the gap. CDR1 and CDR2 from the germline V gene are SEHNR and FQNEAQ (reference sequence). CDR3 size: 16 residues. This PCR relied on a set of 60 Vbeta primers and 13 Jbeta primers. The data were produced by immunoSEQ multiplex PCR, yet TCRdb's version contains in-frame clones alone and is incomplete. The profile shows some 140,000 clones, about three quarters of them singletons. This TCR came from a male donor in good health and CMV-seropositive. The chain uses TRBV7-9 and TRBJ2-1, with D possibly matching TRBD2 (6 bases). The sample taken for sequencing was PBMCs. CDR3 sequence: CASSKNPLATDNEQFF. Here the CDR3 DNA reads TGTGCCAGCAGCAAAAACCCCCTAGCGACTGACAATGAGCAGTTCTTC.